This T cell receptor beta chain originates from a study of response to subunit inactivated influenza vaccine. About this clonotype itself: Its cognate antigen is unknown.

TCRdb reprocessed the RT-PCR reads via MiXCR and lists one record per CDR3 protein. The data show about 480,000 distinct CDR3 sequences, around 9.9% seen once. The germline CDR1 and CDR2 sequences are KGHSH and LQKENI. CDR3 size: 15 residues. The V and J ends lost 4 bases and 5 bases respectively, with 15 bases between them. Study-wide points: Researchers suggested that each seasonal influenza vaccination recruits few new T cells.

The J gene is TRBJ2-1, the V gene TRBV18, with D uncertain. The TCR sequence derives from a man over 45 who received an inactivated influenza vaccine. The material sequenced was PBMCs from blood, taken 40 to 50 days after vaccination. The CDR3 DNA follows: TGTGCCAGCTCACTCAGTCAATTCAAGAACAATGAGCAGTTCTTC. Protein: CASSLSQFKNNEQFF.